The rows below give T cell receptor beta chains drawn from one sample of a study of blood T cells in healthy people across ages. TCRdb processed the 5' RACE reads anew with MiXCR; each CDR3 protein has one entry. This table holds fewer than 2,000,000 distinct CDR3 sequences, around 42% found once. Sequences were obtained from blood. The receptors originated from a human donor in good health. The CDR3 runs from the conserved cysteine through the conserved F or W. Each record gives: CDR3 protein, CDR3 DNA, CDR3 length, clone size, D gene, J gene, V gene. A D gene is named only where the DNA matches it firmly. Clone size is not always given. Where it is, it says once, few, many or a class for expanded clones.

CDR3: CASSAESTLLAINNEQFF; DNA: TGCGCCAGCAGTGCCGAATCGACCTTACTAGCGATCAACAATGAGCAGTTCTTC; length: 18; size: few; D: TRBD2; J: TRBJ2-1; V: TRBV10-2
CDR3: CASSPQASLNTEAFF; DNA: TGTGCCAGCAGCCCCCAGGCCAGCTTGAACACTGAAGCTTTCTTT; length: 15; size: .; D: .; J: TRBJ1-1; V: TRBV7-2
CDR3: CSAVGGRGPEFYEQYF; DNA: TGCAGTGCAGTGGGTGGCAGGGGGCCTGAATTCTACGAGCAGTACTTC; length: 16; size: once; D: TRBD1; J: TRBJ2-7; V: TRBV20-1
CDR3: CASSLGTPHSLSEQFF; DNA: TGTGCCAGCAGTTTAGGGACTCCGCACTCCCTGAGTGAGCAGTTCTTC; length: 16; size: few; D: .; J: TRBJ2-1; V: TRBV12-3/TRBV12-4
CDR3: CASSLIDARDEQYF; DNA: TGTGCCAGCAGCTTAATCGACGCGCGGGACGAGCAGTACTTC; length: 14; size: few; D: .; J: TRBJ2-7; V: TRBV7-9
CDR3: CASSRVWTGQETQYF; DNA: TGCGCCAGCAGCCGAGTCTGGACAGGCCAAGAGACCCAGTACTTC; length: 15; size: few; D: TRBD1; J: TRBJ2-5; V: TRBV4-3
CDR3: CASSCTGVTYEQYF; DNA: TGTGCCAGCAGCTGTACAGGGGTTACCTACGAGCAGTACTTC; length: 14; size: .; D: TRBD1; J: TRBJ2-7; V: TRBV7-9
CDR3: CAKRGASIGETQYF; DNA: TGTGCCAAGCGGGGGGCCTCCATCGGGGAGACCCAGTACTTC; length: 14; size: few; D: TRBD2; J: TRBJ2-5; V: TRBV10-3
CDR3: CASSSRPREEKLFF; DNA: TGTGCCAGCAGCTCACGCCCCAGGGAGGAAAAACTGTTTTTT; length: 14; size: .; D: .; J: TRBJ1-4; V: TRBV7-2
CDR3: CASSFIGTLSTDTQYF; DNA: TGTGCCAGCAGTTTCATCGGGACACTTAGCACAGATACGCAGTATTTT; length: 16; size: few; D: .; J: TRBJ2-3; V: TRBV27
CDR3: CASSYPVGGTNNEQFF; DNA: TGTGCCAGCAGTTATCCGGTAGGAGGGACTAACAATGAGCAGTTCTTC; length: 16; size: .; D: TRBD2; J: TRBJ2-1; V: TRBV6-2/TRBV6-3
CDR3: CSVEPGFGYTF; DNA: TGCAGCGTTGAGCCCGGGTTTGGCTACACCTTC; length: 11; size: many; D: .; J: TRBJ1-2; V: TRBV29-1
CDR3: CASSQESARAGSYNEQFF; DNA: TGCGCCAGCAGCCAAGAGTCCGCCAGGGCGGGGTCCTACAATGAGCAGTTCTTC; length: 18; size: .; D: .; J: TRBJ2-1; V: TRBV4-3
CDR3: CASQDRAVTGELFF; DNA: TGTGCCAGCCAGGACAGGGCGGTCACCGGGGAGCTGTTTTTT; length: 14; size: few; D: TRBD1; J: TRBJ2-2; V: TRBV28
CDR3: CSAPSLGGTEAFF; DNA: TGCAGTGCTCCTAGCTTGGGCGGCACTGAAGCTTTCTTT; length: 13; size: .; D: .; J: TRBJ1-1; V: TRBV20-1
CDR3: CASRPTTGSYEQYF; DNA: TGTGCCAGCAGGCCAACGACAGGCTCCTACGAGCAGTACTTC; length: 14; size: .; D: .; J: TRBJ2-7; V: TRBV11-3
CDR3: CACSFRTRVDQPQHF; DNA: TGTGCCTGCAGTTTTAGGACAAGGGTTGATCAGCCCCAGCATTTT; length: 15; size: once; D: .; J: TRBJ1-5; V: TRBV12-3/TRBV12-4
CDR3: CASSSQGGGFVEKLFF; DNA: TGTGCCAGCAGTTCACAAGGAGGGGGCTTTGTTGAAAAACTGTTTTTT; length: 16; size: .; D: TRBD1; J: TRBJ1-4; V: TRBV6-1
CDR3: CTSSYKRLGVTEYGYTF; DNA: TGTACCAGCAGCTACAAACGTTTGGGCGTGACGGAATATGGCTACACCTTC; length: 17; size: .; D: .; J: TRBJ1-2; V: TRBV7-9
CDR3: CAISESQGRRSPLHF; DNA: TGTGCCATCAGTGAGTCACAGGGTCGTAGGTCACCCCTCCACTTT; length: 15; size: .; D: .; J: TRBJ1-6; V: TRBV10-3
CDR3: CASRGDGDSNEKLFF; DNA: TGTGCCAGCAGAGGAGACGGAGATTCTAATGAAAAACTGTTTTTT; length: 15; size: .; D: .; J: TRBJ1-4; V: TRBV9
CDR3: CASSVDRWQPQHF; DNA: TGTGCCAGCAGCGTAGACCGGTGGCAGCCCCAGCATTTT; length: 13; size: .; D: .; J: TRBJ1-5; V: TRBV9
CDR3: CASSGQVGEQYF; DNA: TGTGCCAGCAGCGGACAGGTGGGTGAGCAGTACTTC; length: 12; size: few; D: TRBD1; J: TRBJ2-4; V: TRBV25-1
CDR3: CACSQYTTYEQYF; DNA: TGTGCCTGCAGCCAATACACCACCTACGAGCAGTACTTC; length: 13; size: .; D: .; J: TRBJ2-7; V: TRBV3-1
CDR3: CASSRDPRDYGYTF; DNA: TGTGCCAGCAGCCGAGACCCGCGGGACTATGGCTACACCTTC; length: 14; size: few; D: .; J: TRBJ1-2; V: TRBV7-2
CDR3: CASSLENRGIGEQYF; DNA: TGCGCCAGCAGCTTGGAGAACAGGGGGATCGGGGAGCAGTACTTC; length: 15; size: .; D: TRBD1; J: TRBJ2-4; V: TRBV5-1
CDR3: CSARVPGAPEAFF; DNA: TGCAGTGCTAGAGTTCCAGGGGCCCCTGAAGCTTTCTTT; length: 13; size: few; D: .; J: TRBJ1-1; V: TRBV20-1
CDR3: CASSGAGFQETQYF; DNA: TGTGCCAGCAGTGGAGCCGGCTTCCAAGAGACCCAGTACTTC; length: 14; size: .; D: .; J: TRBJ2-5; V: TRBV28
CDR3: CASGAPGNPEAFF; DNA: TGCGCCAGCGGGGCCCCAGGGAACCCTGAAGCTTTCTTT; length: 13; size: .; D: .; J: TRBJ1-1; V: TRBV5-1
CDR3: CATSAGGSSYNEQFF; DNA: TGTGCCACCAGTGCCGGGGGCAGCTCCTACAATGAGCAGTTCTTC; length: 15; size: many; D: .; J: TRBJ2-1; V: TRBV24-1
CDR3: CASSFSAVHEQYF; DNA: TGTGCCAGCAGCTTCTCGGCAGTCCACGAGCAGTACTTC; length: 13; size: few; D: .; J: TRBJ2-7; V: TRBV13
CDR3: CSARDLGTSLNEQFF; DNA: TGCAGTGCTAGAGATCTGGGGACTAGCCTTAATGAGCAGTTCTTC; length: 15; size: few; D: TRBD2; J: TRBJ2-1; V: TRBV20-1
CDR3: CASSPPPGSATEAFF; DNA: TGTGCCAGCTCACCACCACCGGGTTCGGCCACTGAAGCTTTCTTT; length: 15; size: .; D: .; J: TRBJ1-1; V: TRBV18
CDR3: CAISARENSPLHF; DNA: TGTGCCATCAGTGCCAGGGAAAATTCACCCCTCCACTTT; length: 13; size: few; D: .; J: TRBJ1-6; V: TRBV10-3
CDR3: CASSLDVGQVNEQYF; DNA: TGTGCCAGCAGCTTAGACGTGGGACAGGTGAACGAGCAGTACTTC; length: 15; size: .; D: TRBD1; J: TRBJ2-7; V: TRBV7-2
CDR3: CASSRGQIPYNEQFF; DNA: TGTGCCAGCAGCCGGGGACAGATACCCTACAATGAGCAGTTCTTC; length: 15; size: few; D: TRBD1; J: TRBJ2-1; V: TRBV11-2
CDR3: CASSQPWGDFAYEQYF; DNA: TGTGCCAGCAGCCAACCGTGGGGCGATTTTGCCTACGAGCAGTACTTC; length: 16; size: .; D: .; J: TRBJ2-7; V: TRBV4-2
CDR3: CASSLAKQDAQYF; DNA: TGTGCCAGCAGCTTAGCGAAGCAGGATGCGCAGTATTTT; length: 13; size: few; D: .; J: TRBJ2-3; V: TRBV7-2
CDR3: CASSVGAGLIAKQYF; DNA: TGTGCCAGCAGCGTAGGGGCAGGTTTAATTGCGAAGCAGTACTTC; length: 15; size: .; D: .; J: TRBJ2-7; V: TRBV9
CDR3: CSARDRGQPSYEQYF; DNA: TGCAGTGCTAGAGATCGGGGACAGCCCTCCTACGAGCAGTACTTC; length: 15; size: .; D: TRBD1; J: TRBJ2-7; V: TRBV20-1
CDR3: CASSPRNSTPLGSYEQYF; DNA: TGTGCCAGCAGCCCTCGGAACTCGACACCGTTGGGCTCCTACGAGCAGTACTTC; length: 18; size: .; D: .; J: TRBJ2-7; V: TRBV11-3
CDR3: CSAGPSSVLYNEQFF; DNA: TGCAGTGCTGGCCCTTCTAGCGTTCTATACAATGAGCAGTTCTTC; length: 15; size: .; D: .; J: TRBJ2-1; V: TRBV20-1
CDR3: CASSPLTPTGGGTEAFF; DNA: TGTGCCAGCAGTCCCCTGACGCCCACAGGGGGAGGGACTGAAGCTTTCTTT; length: 17; size: .; D: TRBD1; J: TRBJ1-1; V: TRBV12-3/TRBV12-4
CDR3: CASSIAGTGKFYGYTF; DNA: TGTGCCAGCAGCATCGCCGGGACAGGGAAATTTTATGGCTACACCTTC; length: 16; size: .; D: TRBD1; J: TRBJ1-2; V: TRBV7-2
CDR3: CASQGVFYNEQFF; DNA: TGTGCCAGCCAGGGGGTATTCTACAATGAGCAGTTCTTC; length: 13; size: .; D: TRBD1; J: TRBJ2-1; V: TRBV6-2/TRBV6-3
CDR3: CASSQRDRGNQPQHF; DNA: TGCGCCAGCAGCCAAAGGGACAGGGGCAATCAGCCCCAGCATTTT; length: 15; size: .; D: TRBD1; J: TRBJ1-5; V: TRBV4-1
CDR3: CATRGDIIYGYTF; DNA: TGTGCCACAAGGGGGGACATCATCTATGGCTACACCTTC; length: 13; size: once; D: .; J: TRBJ1-2; V: TRBV6-2/TRBV6-3
CDR3: CASRLTGVNTEAFF; DNA: TGTGCCAGCAGACTCACGGGGGTTAACACTGAAGCTTTCTTT; length: 14; size: .; D: .; J: TRBJ1-1; V: TRBV6-5
CDR3: CASSSDREQETQYF; DNA: TGTGCCAGCAGCTCCGACAGGGAGCAAGAGACCCAGTACTTC; length: 14; size: .; D: TRBD1; J: TRBJ2-5; V: TRBV7-9
CDR3: CSVEGAFVGGGSDTQYF; DNA: TGCAGCGTTGAAGGTGCATTCGTTGGGGGGGGGTCAGATACGCAGTATTTT; length: 17; size: many; D: TRBD2; J: TRBJ2-3; V: TRBV29-1
CDR3: CASSEGWGNTIYF; DNA: TGTGCCAGCAGTGAGGGTTGGGGAAACACCATATATTTT; length: 13; size: .; D: .; J: TRBJ1-3; V: TRBV28
CDR3: CGASKANYGYTF; DNA: TGCGGTGCTAGTAAAGCTAACTATGGCTACACCTTC; length: 12; size: .; D: .; J: TRBJ1-2; V: TRBV20-1
CDR3: CSASTDRGEQFF; DNA: TGCAGCGCCTCGACTGACCGGGGTGAGCAGTTCTTC; length: 12; size: .; D: .; J: TRBJ2-1; V: TRBV29-1
CDR3: CASSKAGASLDEQYF; DNA: TGCGCCAGCAGCAAAGCCGGGGCCTCTCTGGACGAGCAGTACTTC; length: 15; size: .; D: .; J: TRBJ2-7; V: TRBV4-3
CDR3: CASSLAGTGPYYEQYF; DNA: TGTGCCAGCAGCTTAGCTGGCACAGGACCATACTACGAGCAGTACTTC; length: 16; size: .; D: .; J: TRBJ2-7; V: TRBV7-2
CDR3: CASSLLGQNGNEQYF; DNA: TGTGCCAGCAGCTTATTGGGACAGAACGGGAATGAGCAGTACTTC; length: 15; size: few; D: TRBD1; J: TRBJ2-4; V: TRBV7-3
CDR3: CASIQRDRGGNIQYF; DNA: TGTGCCAGCATACAGAGGGACAGGGGAGGGAACATTCAGTACTTC; length: 15; size: few; D: TRBD1; J: TRBJ2-4; V: TRBV28
CDR3: CASSPGLGGTQYF; DNA: TGTGCCAGCAGTCCGGGGCTCGGAGGGACCCAGTACTTC; length: 13; size: .; D: .; J: TRBJ2-5; V: TRBV2
CDR3: CSASLGNEQYF; DNA: TGCAGTGCTAGTTTAGGAAATGAGCAGTACTTC; length: 11; size: .; D: .; J: TRBJ2-7; V: TRBV20-1
CDR3: CASHQGIRRTDTQYF; DNA: TGTGCCAGCCACCAGGGGATCAGGCGCACAGATACGCAGTATTTT; length: 15; size: .; D: .; J: TRBJ2-3; V: TRBV5-6